This entry is about one TCR beta chain. Antigen unknown. These data originate in a study of T cell responses to AZD1222 COVID-19 vaccine. Study-wide results and caveats: Sampling captured repertoires only after the peak T cell response. Variant regions that are unmutated are reportedly the target of nearly half of spike-specific TCRs.

Some clones are missing from TCRdb's copy, which holds only in-frame ones; the method was immunoSEQ multiplex PCR. Among tens of thousands of clones listed, approximately 90% were seen once. V gave up 6 bases and J gave up 2 bases, with 22 bases separating them. CDR1 is SGHTA, CDR2 FQGNSA, per germline. The CDR3 has 17 amino acids. The gene calls are TRBV7-2 and TRBJ1-2, with D perhaps TRBD1 (5 bases). The starting material was peripheral blood, obtained 28 days after the second AZD1222 dose. The clonotype comes from an adult who received the AZD1222 COVID-19 vaccine. In DNA, the CDR3 is TGTGCCAGCAGTCCTTACGAGGGAGGGGCTGTGAACTATGGCTACACCTTC. Protein: CASSPYEGGAVNYGYTF. Using reference TRBV7-2 and TRBJ1-2 for the parts outside the CDR3, the full variable domain is GAGVSQSPSNKVTEKGKDVELRCDPISGHTALYWYRQSLGQGLEFLIYFQGNSAPDKSGLPSDRFSAERTGGSVSTLTIQRTQQEDSAVYLCASSPYEGGAVNYGYTFGSGTRLTVV.